The 31 T cell receptor beta chains reported below all come from one sample, sequenced in a study of shared clonotypes between healthy human individuals (dated by TCRdb to the early 2020s). The library was generated by the immunoSEQ multiplex PCR assay. What TCRdb holds here is the immuneACCESS table cut down to in-frame rearrangements. Part of the clones is not present; checked against another copy, under half of the missing clones reflect an unresolved V gene, and the others are unexplained. This sample is represented by roughly 2.2 million clones; about 92% of them were singletons. The ten biggest clones cover about 0.39% of the sample. The sequenced sample was naive CD4+ T cells from PBMCs. Reading the label with the study, this specimen's cell subset or site is: CD45RA+ positively selected. These TCRs come from a man aged 18 to 29 in good health. Some clones in this sample may be carry-over from other donors' samples.

A word on this clone: Different DNA sequences within this sample yield the same CDR3. The chain employs TRBV6-1 and TRBJ2-5; maybe TRBD1 (6 bases). Trimming removed 2 bases at V and 1 base at J, with 8 bases between. Germline V lookup: CDR1 MNHNS, CDR2 SASEGT. The CDR3 is 14 residues long. The CDR3 sequence is CASSESGAQETQYF. CDR3 bases: TGTGCCAGCAGTGAATCAGGGGCCCAAGAGACCCAGTACTTC.

About this clone itself: The same CDR3 can be traced to other DNA sequences in this sample. The chain combines TRBV11-3 with TRBJ2-5, with 7 bases lining up with TRBD1. V gave up 5 bases and J gave up 2 bases; unmatched junction bases: 5. The CDR3 is made up of 14 amino acids. Germline V lookup: CDR1 SGHNT, CDR2 YENEEA. The CDR3 DNA reads TGTGCCAGCAGCAGAGGGGGCAGTCAAGAGACCCAGTACTTC. Its protein product is CASSRGGSQETQYF. Looking up the rest from reference TRBV11-3 and TRBJ2-5 gives the full variable domain: EAGVVQSPRYKIIEKKQPVAFWCNPISGHNTLYWYLQNLGQGPELLIRYENEEAVDDSQLPKDRFSAERLKGVDSTLKIQPAELGDSAVYLCASSRGGSQETQYFGPGTRLLVL.

The CDR3 loop reads CASSPGTSVYNEQFF. CDR3 coding DNA: TGTGCCAGCAGCCCAGGGACTAGCGTCTACAATGAGCAGTTCTTC. The chain employs TRBV7-8 and TRBJ2-1, with 10 bases identical to TRBD2. Trimming removed 5 bases from V and 3 bases from J; junction bases left unmatched: 4. Germline assignment: CDR1 SGHVS and CDR2 FQNEAQ. CDR3 length equals 15 residues.

The chain employs TRBV4-1 and TRBJ2-1, with TRBD1 matching over 7 bases. The CDR3 contains 13 residues. Germline CDR1 MGHRA, CDR2 YSYEKL. V shed 6 bases, J shed 10 bases, and the junction held 9 bases outside the gene matches. The chain's CDR3 is CASRYTGDREQFF. As DNA, the CDR3 is TGCGCCAGCAGGTACACAGGGGATCGGGAGCAGTTCTTC.

CDR3 bases: TGTGCCACTACGCGTCTAGCGGAAAACATTCAGTACTTC. Translated, it gives CATTRLAENIQYF. This chain links TRBV11-2 with TRBJ2-4, with TRBD2 matching over 7 bases. Trimming cost V 10 bases and J 5 bases; bases outside gene matches: 8. Germline V gene data show CDR1 as SGHAT and CDR2 as FQNNGV. This CDR3 has 13 amino acids.

The CDR3 protein is CAWSVTKREQFF. In DNA form, the CDR3 reads TGTGCCTGGAGTGTAACCAAGCGGGAGCAGTTCTTC. V gene TRBV30 combines with J gene TRBJ2-1; possibly TRBD2 for D (5 bases). Germline loops: CDR1 GTSNPN, CDR2 SVGIG (reference sequence). Trimming shortened V by 0 bases and J by 10 bases, and 10 bases separated the two germline ends. The CDR3 is 12 residues long.

This chain links TRBV4-3 with TRBJ1-3, with D tentatively TRBD1 (5 bases). This CDR3 spans 17 amino acids. In germline, CDR1 is LGHNA, CDR2 YSLEER. V was cut by 0 bases and J by 0 bases, with 12 bases left in between. This chain's CDR3 is CASSQEEDIRSGNTIYF. The CDR3 bases are TGCGCCAGCAGCCAAGAAGAGGACATCCGCTCTGGAAACACCATATATTTT.

V is TRBV10-3 and J is TRBJ2-4; 10 nucleotides align to TRBD1. Trimming cost V 0 bases and J 4 bases; bases outside gene matches: 9. The germline V gene has CDR1 ENHRY and CDR2 SYGVKD. The CDR3 runs to 18 residues. The CDR3 nucleotides are TGTGCCATCAGTGAGTCATTGGGGGACAGGGGTCAAAAAAACATTCAGTACTTC. As protein: CAISESLGDRGQKNIQYF.

The chain joins TRBV2 to TRBJ1-2, with D uncertain. The CDR3 length is 13 residues. From germline, CDR1 is SNHLY and CDR2 FYNNEI. V gave up 4 bases and J gave up 3 bases, with 9 bases separating them. The chain's CDR3 is CASSGRGYYGYTF. The CDR3 nucleotides read TGTGCCAGCAGTGGGAGAGGGTACTATGGCTACACCTTC.

The chain joins TRBV7-3 to TRBJ1-2; no definite D call. Trimming removed 2 bases at V and 7 bases at J, with 14 bases between. This CDR3 is 14 amino acids long. Germline CDR1 and CDR2: SGHTA and FQGTGA. The chain's CDR3 is CASSLERLVGGYTF. The CDR3 coding sequence is TGTGCCAGCAGCTTAGAACGACTGGTGGGTGGCTACACCTTC. The full variable domain, its missing parts supplied by reference TRBV7-3 and TRBJ1-2, is GAGVSQTPSNKVTEKGKYVELRCDPISGHTALYWYRQSLGQGPEFLIYFQGTGAADDSGLPNDRFFAVRPEGSVSTLKIQRTERGDSAVYLCASSLERLVGGYTFGSGTRLTVV.

In regard to this clone: Different DNA sequences within this sample yield the same CDR3. The chain links TRBV28 to TRBJ1-2; possible D gene TRBD1, 5 bases. Between the trimmed V and J ends, which lost 9 bases and 4 bases, there was a span of 9 bases. The germline V gene has CDR1 MDHEN and CDR2 SYDVKM. CDR3 length equals 11 residues. This chain's CDR3 is CASRQGYGYTF. The CDR3 coding sequence is TGTGCCAGTCGTCAGGGCTATGGCTACACCTTC.

The chain couples TRBV30 to TRBJ1-3; tentative D call: TRBD1 (5 bases). V lost 8 bases and J 8 bases, leaving 22 bases between the germline ends. The CDR3 runs 14 residues. The germline V gene encodes CDR1 GTSNPN and CDR2 SVGIG (reference sequence). The CDR3 DNA follows: TGTGCCGCCGGAATTAGAGGGACGGCGGACACCATATATTTT. Amino acids: CAAGIRGTADTIYF. The full variable domain, rest sourced from reference TRBV30 and TRBJ1-3, is SQTIHQWPATLVQPVGSPLSLECTVEGTSNPNLYWYRQAAGRGLQLLFYSVGIGQISSEVPQNLSASRPQDRQFILSSKKLLLSDSGFYLCAAGIRGTADTIYFGEGSWLTVV.

The chain couples TRBV5-1 to TRBJ2-5; 12 bases are a match to TRBD2. After removal of 1 base from V and 2 bases from J, the junction contained 6 bases not matched to a gene. CDR1 is SGHRS, CDR2 YFSETQ, per germline. The CDR3 is made up of 17 amino acids. The CDR3, as DNA: TGCGCCAGCAGCTTGACTAGCGGGGGGCATCCTCAAGAGACCCAGTACTTC. Protein product: CASSLTSGGHPQETQYF.

The chain uses TRBV2 and TRBJ2-7; 8 bases fit TRBD1. J gave up 5 bases and V 6 bases, and 3 bases lay outside the gene matches. Per germline, CDR1 SNHLY and CDR2 FYNNEI. This CDR3 spans 12 amino acids. CDR3: CASRDRVDEQYF. In DNA form, the CDR3 reads TGTGCCAGCAGGGACAGGGTCGACGAGCAGTACTTC.

The chain employs TRBV7-9 and TRBJ2-2; 11 nucleotides agree with TRBD2. Trimming at V came to 2 bases and at J to 6 bases, leaving 14 bases not matched to a gene. Germline assignment: CDR1 SEHNR and CDR2 FQNEAQ (reference sequence). This CDR3 contains 19 residues. The CDR3 sequence: CASSLFKTSGKFRAGELFF. CDR3 bases: TGTGCCAGCAGCTTATTCAAGACTAGCGGGAAATTTAGGGCCGGGGAGCTGTTTTTT. The full variable domain, in which reference TRBV7-9 and TRBJ2-2 provide the parts outside the CDR3, is DTGVSQNPRHKITKRGQNVTFRCDPISEHNRLYWYRQTLGQGPEFLTYFQNEAQLEKSRLLSDRFSAERPKGSFSTLEIQRTEQGDSAMYLCASSLFKTSGKFRAGELFFGEGSRLTVL.

The V gene is TRBV6-5, the J gene TRBJ2-7; 13 nucleotides line up with TRBD2. Germline CDR1 reads MNHEY; CDR2 reads SVGAGI. The CDR3 has 15 amino acids. The V segment lost 5 bases and the J segment 4 bases; nucleotides outside the gene matches: 5. The CDR3 nucleotides are TGTGCCAGCAGTCGACTAGCGGGAGGTGTATACGAGCAGTACTTC. Amino acids: CASSRLAGGVYEQYF.

This clone was detected only once. The chain has TRBV28 and TRBJ1-2; perhaps TRBD1 as D (6 bases). Deletions cut 6 bases from V and 6 bases from J, with 20 bases between. The CDR3 consists of 15 residues. From germline, CDR1 is MDHEN and CDR2 SYDVKM. CDR3 coding DNA: TGTGCCAGCAGCCTGACGCCGGGGACAAGGGATGGCTACACCTTC. This translates into CASSLTPGTRDGYTF.

J is TRBJ2-1 and V is TRBV6-5; 8 bases match TRBD2. Germline V lookup: CDR1 MNHEY, CDR2 SVGAGI. This CDR3 comprises 15 residues. The V and J ends lost 0 bases and 6 bases, in that order; junction bases with no gene match: 4. CDR3 region: CASSYSGGRPNEQFF. CDR3 sequence (DNA): TGTGCCAGCAGTTACTCCGGCGGGAGGCCCAATGAGCAGTTCTTC.

This sequence joins TRBV9 and TRBJ1-3; D is ambiguous. CDR1 and CDR2 from the germline V gene are SGDLS and YYNGEE. The V end lost 2 bases, the J end lost 1 base, and 10 bases lay between the germline ends. CDR3 length equals 15 residues. The CDR3 here is CASSVTSRSGNTIYF. The DNA for the CDR3 is TGTGCCAGCAGCGTGACGTCCAGGTCTGGAAACACCATATATTTT.

Comment on this clone: Distinct nucleotide sequences in the sample also encode this CDR3. This chain uses TRBV7-9 with TRBJ2-7; TRBD1 agrees at 7 bases. The CDR3 spans 13 residues. V was clipped by 0 bases and J by 5 bases; unmatched bases: 1. Germline assignment: CDR1 SEHNR and CDR2 FQNEAQ (reference sequence). The CDR3 protein is CASSLAGGHEQYF. In DNA, the CDR3 is TGTGCCAGCAGCTTAGCAGGGGGCCACGAGCAGTACTTC.

This chain uses TRBV5-4 with TRBJ2-1; D remains ambiguous. The CDR3 is 15 amino acids. Trimming pared 0 bases from V and 4 bases from J, leaving 11 bases between. Per the germline V gene, CDR1 is SGHNT and CDR2 is YYREEE (reference sequence). Here the CDR3 reads CASSLDLEGYNEQFF. The CDR3 region has the DNA TGTGCCAGCAGCTTGGATCTTGAAGGGTACAATGAGCAGTTCTTC.

V gene TRBV19 combines with J gene TRBJ1-1; possibly TRBD1 for D (5 bases). V lost 8 bases and J lost 5, with 9 bases in between. There are 11 residues in the CDR3. Per the germline V gene, CDR1 is LNHDA and CDR2 is SQIVND (reference sequence). The CDR3 loop reads CASSGRTEAFF. The CDR3 DNA follows: TGTGCCAGTTCAGGGAGGACTGAAGCTTTCTTT.

This rearrangement joins TRBV11-3 to TRBJ2-7; no reliable D call. CDR3 length: 15 amino acids. Trimming left V 5 bases short and J 7 bases short, with 21 bases between. CDR1 and CDR2 (germline): SGHNT, YENEEA. In DNA, the CDR3 is TGTGCCAGCAGCCCCAATACGGGCATTAACGGGGAGCAGTACTTC. Translating it yields CASSPNTGINGEQYF.

The CDR3 region is CASRQTGPETQYF. The DNA for the CDR3 is TGTGCCAGCAGACAGACAGGTCCGGAGACCCAGTACTTC. This chain links TRBV11-1 with TRBJ2-5, with a weak D call TRBD1 (6 bases). This CDR3 comprises 13 residues. V lost 6 bases and J lost 5, with 13 bases in between. The germline V gene encodes CDR1 SGHAT and CDR2 FQDESV (reference sequence).

The chain uses TRBV7-2 and TRBJ2-2; D is undetermined. With 5 bases removed from V and 13 bases from J, the gap between germline ends came to 23 bases. The CDR3 extends over 15 amino acids. CDR1 is SGHTA and CDR2 is FQGNSA in the germline V gene. CDR3 sequence: CASSPTTRVVWRLFF. The CDR3 region has the DNA TGTGCCAGCAGCCCCACGACGCGTGTTGTTTGGAGGCTGTTTTTT.

This chain links TRBV27 with TRBJ2-7, with 10 bases fitting TRBD2. The J segment lost 3 bases and the V segment lost 2 bases, leaving 4 bases of the junction unmatched. CDR1 is MNHEY and CDR2 is SMNVEV in the germline V gene (reference sequence). This CDR3 is built from 15 residues. CDR3 amino acids: CASSLVASGSYEQYF. DNA for the CDR3: TGTGCCAGCAGTTTAGTGGCTAGCGGGAGCTACGAGCAGTACTTC.

Details on this clone: Additional DNA sequences in this sample encode the identical CDR3. This sequence joins TRBV7-2 and TRBJ2-3; 10 bases fit TRBD2. The CDR3 is 16 residues long. The V gene end was trimmed by 2 bases and the J gene end by 6 bases; junction bases not matched to a gene: 8. Germline CDR1 reads SGHTA; CDR2 reads FQGNSA. CDR3 sequence (DNA): TGTGCCAGCAGCTTACTAGGCCTAGCGGGAGCCGATACGCAGTATTTT. Amino acid sequence: CASSLLGLAGADTQYF.

This chain connects TRBV27 to TRBJ2-1; 8 bases agree with TRBD2. V was clipped by 7 bases and J by 8 bases; unmatched bases: 13. The CDR3 loop spans 15 amino acids. CDR1 and CDR2 from the germline V gene are MNHEY and SMNVEV (reference sequence). CDR3 sequence (DNA): TGTGCCAGCATACTTCGGAGCGGGAGTGGCGATGAGCAGTTCTTC. This codes for CASILRSGSGDEQFF.

The gene calls are TRBV7-6 and TRBJ2-3; 9 positions agree with TRBD2. Germline V gene data show CDR1 as SGHVS and CDR2 as FNYEAQ. This CDR3 region has 17 residues. Unmatched junction bases numbered 11, after V lost 5 bases and J lost 2 bases. DNA for the CDR3: TGTGCCAGCAGCACCCGTCCTAGCGGGAAAGACACAGATACGCAGTATTTT. It yields the protein CASSTRPSGKDTDTQYF.

The chain is built from TRBV5-1 and TRBJ2-2; 8 nucleotides match TRBD1. Germline trimming cut 4 bases from V and 6 bases from J; bases unmatched to any gene: 5. This CDR3 contains 14 residues. The germline gives CDR1 SGHRS, CDR2 YFSETQ. Here the CDR3 reads CASSPSGGPGELFF. CDR3 nucleotide sequence: TGCGCCAGCAGCCCGTCAGGGGGCCCCGGGGAGCTGTTTTTT.

The J gene is TRBJ1-1, the V gene TRBV2; no clear D gene. The ends were cut back, 6 bases at V and 5 bases at J, with 10 bases in the middle. The CDR3 has 12 amino acids. Germline values: CDR1 SNHLY, CDR2 FYNNEI. The CDR3 DNA sequence: TGTGCCAGCAGCTACACGAGTACTGAAGCTTTCTTT. Residues: CASSYTSTEAFF.